These 17 T cell receptor beta chains came from one sample sequenced in a study of molecular identifiers for immune sequencing clone quantification. MiXCR, run by TCRdb on the PCR reads, gives a single entry per CDR3 protein. The sample records more than 300,000 distinct CDR3 sequences, about a fifth being singletons. The sample was naive CD8+ T cells from blood, with Jurkat cell RNA spiked in. Documented subset: FACS-sorted CD8+CD4-CCR7+CD45RA+ naive T cells. All receptors derive from a human donor in good health. Some libraries in this study had Jurkat cell RNA spiked in.

The gene calls are TRBV27 and TRBJ2-3; D tentatively reads TRBD1 or TRBD2 (5 bases each). Germline CDR1 reads MNHEY; CDR2 reads SMNVEV (reference sequence). Trimming took off 7 bases at V and 2 bases at J, with 22 bases between the two ends. The CDR3 contains 17 residues. CDR3 in amino acids: CASTPKGDGRITDTQYF. CDR3 nucleotide sequence: TGTGCCAGCACCCCAAAAGGGGACGGAAGAATCACAGATACGCAGTATTTT.

Many counts were recorded for this clonotype. V gene TRBV7-9 combines with J gene TRBJ1-2, with 7 positions matching TRBD1. V dropped 7 bases and J dropped 4; count of bases not matched to a gene: 12. Germline V gene lookup returns CDR1 SEHNR and CDR2 FQNEAQ (reference sequence). This CDR3 has 15 amino acids. CDR3 region: CASTLTQGGGYGYTF. The DNA for the CDR3 is TGTGCCAGCACCCTCACTCAGGGGGGGGGCTATGGCTACACCTTC.

This clonotype has a handful of counts. This chain uses TRBV4-1 with TRBJ2-1, with D perhaps given as TRBD1 or TRBD2 (5 bases each). Germline V gene sequence: CDR1 MGHRA, CDR2 YSYEKL. The CDR3 runs 19 residues. V lost 0 bases and J 4 bases, leaving 22 bases between the germline ends. The CDR3: CASSQETLRSPGPYNEQFF. The CDR3 region has the DNA TGCGCCAGCAGCCAAGAAACTTTGAGATCCCCGGGACCTTACAATGAGCAGTTCTTC.

This clonotype was counted at least ten times. The J gene is TRBJ2-1, the V gene TRBV4-3; 13 positions match TRBD2. Trimming took 5 bases from V and 7 from J; bases not matched to a gene: 8. CDR3 length equals 16 residues. From germline, CDR1 is LGHNA and CDR2 YSLEER. The chain's CDR3 is CASSTRTSGGWNEQFF. The CDR3 DNA reads as TGCGCCAGCAGCACTCGGACTAGCGGGGGCTGGAATGAGCAGTTCTTC.

This clonotype was picked up one time. Lacking the conserved final phenylalanine or tryptophan, this CDR3 likely reflects a read error. The V call is TRBV4-3, the J call TRBJ2-7; D not certain. From germline, CDR1 is LGHNA and CDR2 YSLEER. The CDR3 is 13 residues long. Trimming removed 1 base from V and 3 bases from J, with 7 bases in between. In DNA, the CDR3 is TGCGCCAGCAGCCAAGGACTGATCTACGAGCAGTACCTC. It encodes CASSQGLIYEQYL.

This clonotype was recorded many times. V usage is TRBV7-8 and J usage is TRBJ2-5; a weak D match, TRBD2 (7 bases). The CDR3 contains 16 residues. CDR1 and CDR2 from the germline V gene are SGHVS and FQNEAQ. V was trimmed by 5 bases and J by 1 base, leaving 17 bases between them. The CDR3 DNA is TGTGCCAGCAGCCCCCCGTTGGGGGGGCTCCAAGAGACCCAGTACTTC. Amino acid sequence: CASSPPLGGLQETQYF.

This clonotype was observed a few times. The chain has TRBV20-1 and TRBJ1-1; 8 positions agree with TRBD1. There are 15 residues in the CDR3. CDR1 is DFQATT, CDR2 SNEGSKA, per germline (reference sequence). V was pared by 0 bases and J by 1 base, with 4 bases of the junction left unmatched. CDR3 in amino acids: CSARDYGQGNTEAFF. CDR3 bases: TGCAGTGCTAGAGACTATGGACAGGGGAACACTGAAGCTTTCTTT.

A single count supports this clonotype. The CDR3 spells CASSSRGGQPQHF. The CDR3 bases are TGTGCCAGCAGCTCACGGGGGGGTCAGCCCCAGCATTTT. The rearrangement joins TRBV4-2 to TRBJ1-5, with D perhaps TRBD1 (5 bases). This CDR3 has 13 amino acids. Trimming shortened V by 5 bases and J by 6 bases, and 11 bases separated the two germline ends. The germline V gene has CDR1 LGHNA and CDR2 YNFKEQ.

The rearrangement links TRBV9 to TRBJ2-2; 8 bases are a match to TRBD2. The CDR3 loop spans 16 amino acids. V gave up 3 bases and J gave up 0 bases; unmatched junction bases: 4. The germline CDR1 and CDR2 sequences are SGDLS and YYNGEE. The chain's CDR3 is CASSGQRGPNTGELFF. In DNA, the CDR3 is TGTGCCAGCAGCGGCCAGCGGGGGCCGAACACCGGGGAGCTGTTTTTT.

Comment on this clonotype: One end of the junction fails to match germline, which may point to a read error. This sequence joins TRBV5-1 and TRBJ1-1; 8 bases are shared with TRBD1. CDR1 and CDR2 from the germline V gene are SGHRS and YFSETQ. The CDR3 runs 15 residues. DNA for the CDR3: TGCGCCAGCAGCCCGTGGGACAGGTTGAACACTAAAGCTTTCTTC. Translating it yields CASSPWDRLNTKAFF.

In regard to this clonotype: Given a much more abundant clone one base away, this may be a read error. This sequence joins TRBV4-1 and TRBJ2-7, with a weak D call TRBD2 (5 bases). This CDR3 contains 14 residues. Looked up from germline, CDR1 is MGHRA and CDR2 is YSYEKL. V lost 0 bases and J lost 6, with 12 bases in between. The CDR3 loop is CASSQEIQSGEQYF. The CDR3 DNA reads as TGCGCCAGCAGCCAAGAGATTCAGAGCGGCGAGCAGTACTTC.

This clonotype was recorded many times. This chain connects TRBV19 to TRBJ2-7, with D unclear. This CDR3 has 11 amino acids. V was trimmed by 9 bases and J by 0 bases, leaving 6 bases between them. Germline lookup yields CDR1 LNHDA and CDR2 SQIVND (reference sequence). CDR3 protein: CASSDSYEQYF. DNA of the CDR3: TGTGCCAGCAGTGACTCCTACGAGCAGTACTTC.

This clonotype was recorded many times. The chain carries TRBV20-1 and TRBJ2-5, with TRBD1 as a possible D gene (8 bases). This CDR3 spans 15 amino acids. V lost 3 bases and J 0 bases, leaving 14 bases between the germline ends. Germline V lookup: CDR1 DFQATT, CDR2 SNEGSKA (reference sequence). CDR3 nucleotides: TGCAGTGCTAGCGGACAGGGAGGGTACCAAGAGACCCAGTACTTC. Its translation is CSASGQGGYQETQYF.

This clonotype was counted many times. The J gene is TRBJ2-4, the V gene TRBV28, with 10 bases matching TRBD1. V was pared by 4 bases and J by 6 bases, with 9 bases of the junction left unmatched. CDR3 size: 16 residues. CDR1 and CDR2 from the germline V gene are MDHEN and SYDVKM. The CDR3 DNA reads TGTGCCAGCAGTTCCTTCCCGACAGGGGGCCTAAACATTCAGTACTTC. Translation: CASSSFPTGGLNIQYF.

This clonotype was recorded at least ten times. The genes are TRBV28 and TRBJ1-5; D unclear. This CDR3 is built from 14 residues. Germline loops: CDR1 MDHEN, CDR2 SYDVKM. Between the trimmed V and J ends, which lost 8 bases and 0 bases, there was a span of 11 bases. CDR3 sequence reads: CASALVISNQPQHF. The DNA for the CDR3 is TGTGCCAGCGCTCTGGTCATTAGCAATCAGCCCCAGCATTTT.

This clonotype was counted ten times or more. This chain connects TRBV4-3 to TRBJ1-6; the D gene is possibly TRBD1 (5 bases). CDR1 LGHNA and CDR2 YSLEER come from the germline V gene. V was pared by 0 bases and J by 7 bases, with 13 bases between. The CDR3 is made up of 16 amino acids. CDR3 in amino acids: CASSQDRELYNSPLHF. The CDR3 region has the DNA TGCGCCAGCAGCCAAGACAGGGAATTGTACAATTCACCCCTCCACTTT.

This clonotype turned up a few times. V gene TRBV7-9 combines with J gene TRBJ2-5; D may be TRBD2 (6 bases). V was pared by 3 bases and J by 2 bases, with 16 bases between. This CDR3 is built from 16 residues. Germline assignment: CDR1 SEHNR and CDR2 FQNEAQ (reference sequence). As DNA, the CDR3 is TGTGCCAGCAGCTTGCTTCGAGCGGGCGATCAAGAGACCCAGTACTTC. Translation gives CASSLLRAGDQETQYF.